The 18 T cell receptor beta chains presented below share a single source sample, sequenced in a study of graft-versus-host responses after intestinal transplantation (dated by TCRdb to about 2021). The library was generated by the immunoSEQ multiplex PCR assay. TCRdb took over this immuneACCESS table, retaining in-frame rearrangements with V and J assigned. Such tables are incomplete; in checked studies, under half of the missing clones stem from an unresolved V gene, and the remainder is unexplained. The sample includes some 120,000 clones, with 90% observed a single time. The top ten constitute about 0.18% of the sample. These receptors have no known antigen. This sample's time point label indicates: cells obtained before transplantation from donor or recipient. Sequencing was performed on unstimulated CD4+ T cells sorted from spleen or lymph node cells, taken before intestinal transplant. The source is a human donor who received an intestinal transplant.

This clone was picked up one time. The CDR3 sequence is CASSQNRDTYEQYF. In nucleotides, the CDR3 is TGTGCCAGCAGCCAAAACAGGGATACCTACGAGCAGTACTTC. The V and J genes are TRBV14 and TRBJ2-7, with D perhaps TRBD1 (6 bases). Deletions cut 2 bases from V and 2 bases from J, with 10 bases between. The germline V gene has CDR1 SGHDN and CDR2 FVKESK. The CDR3 has 14 amino acids. The complete variable domain, with remaining parts taken from reference TRBV14 and TRBJ2-7, reads EAGVTQFPSHSVIEKGQTVTLRCDPISGHDNLYWYRRVMGKEIKFLLHFVKESKQDESGMPNNRFLAERTGGTYSTLKVQPAELEDSGVYFCASSQNRDTYEQYFGPGTRLTVT.

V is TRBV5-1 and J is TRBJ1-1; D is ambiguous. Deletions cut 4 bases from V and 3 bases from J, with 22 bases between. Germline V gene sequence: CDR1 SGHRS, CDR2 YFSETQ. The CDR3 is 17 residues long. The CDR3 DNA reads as TGCGCCAGCAGCCCTACCCTTTCCAGGCTAGCGGACACTGAAGCTTTCTTT. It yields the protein CASSPTLSRLADTEAFF.

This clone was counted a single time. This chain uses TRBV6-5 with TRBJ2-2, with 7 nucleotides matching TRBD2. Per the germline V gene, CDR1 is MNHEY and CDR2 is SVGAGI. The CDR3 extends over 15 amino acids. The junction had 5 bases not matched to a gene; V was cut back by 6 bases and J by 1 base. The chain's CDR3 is CASSSLAMNTGELFF. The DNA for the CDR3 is TGTGCCAGCAGCTCACTAGCGATGAACACCGGGGAGCTGTTTTTT.

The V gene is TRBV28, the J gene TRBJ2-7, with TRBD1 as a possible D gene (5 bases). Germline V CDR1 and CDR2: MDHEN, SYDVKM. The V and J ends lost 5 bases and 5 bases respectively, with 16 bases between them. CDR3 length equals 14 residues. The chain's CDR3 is CASSGAQGHHEQYF. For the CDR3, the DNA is TGTGCCAGCAGTGGGGCCCAGGGCCACCACGAGCAGTACTTC.

The DNA of the CDR3 is TGTGCCAGCAGTGAGGGGGGAAGGTACCTATACGAGCAGTACTTC. Its protein is CASSEGGRYLYEQYF. The gene calls are TRBV6-1 and TRBJ2-7, with a possible D match to TRBD2 (6 bases). The length of the CDR3 is 15 residues. The V gene lost 3 bases and the J gene lost 4 bases, with 16 bases spanning the gap. Germline V CDR1 and CDR2: MNHNS, SASEGT.

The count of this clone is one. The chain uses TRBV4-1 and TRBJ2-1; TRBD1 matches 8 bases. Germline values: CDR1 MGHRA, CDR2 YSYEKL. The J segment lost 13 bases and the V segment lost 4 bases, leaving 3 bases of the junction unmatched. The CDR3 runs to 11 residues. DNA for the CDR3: TGCGCCAGCAGCCGAGGACAGGGACAGTTCTTC. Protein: CASSRGQGQFF.

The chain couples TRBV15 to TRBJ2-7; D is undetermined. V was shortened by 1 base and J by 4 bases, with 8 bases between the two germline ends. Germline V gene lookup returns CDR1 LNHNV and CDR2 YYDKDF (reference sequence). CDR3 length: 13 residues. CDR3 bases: TGTGCCACCAGCAGAGTCCAGAATTACGAGCAGTACTTC. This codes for CATSRVQNYEQYF. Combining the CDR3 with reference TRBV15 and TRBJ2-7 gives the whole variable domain DAMVIQNPRYQVTQFGKPVTLSCSQTLNHNVMYWYQQKSSQAPKLLFHYYDKDFNNEADTPDNFQSRRPNTSFCFLDIRSPGLGDTAMYLCATSRVQNYEQYFGPGTRLTVT.

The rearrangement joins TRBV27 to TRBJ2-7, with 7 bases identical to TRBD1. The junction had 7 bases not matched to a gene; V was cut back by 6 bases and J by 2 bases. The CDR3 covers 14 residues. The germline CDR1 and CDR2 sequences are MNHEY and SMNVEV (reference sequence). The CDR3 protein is CASSRDSYTYEQYF. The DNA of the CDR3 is TGTGCCAGCAGCCGGGACAGCTACACCTACGAGCAGTACTTC.

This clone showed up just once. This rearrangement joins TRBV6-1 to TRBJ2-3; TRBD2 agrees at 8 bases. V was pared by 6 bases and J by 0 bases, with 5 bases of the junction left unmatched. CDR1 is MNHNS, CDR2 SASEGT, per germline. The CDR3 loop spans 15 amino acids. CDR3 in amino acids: CASRILAVSTDTQYF. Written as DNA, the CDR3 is TGTGCCAGCAGGATACTAGCGGTTAGCACAGATACGCAGTATTTT.

This chain's CDR3 is CASSPEGLTEAFF. The CDR3, as DNA: TGCGCCAGCAGCCCGGAGGGACTCACTGAAGCTTTCTTT. The rearrangement uses TRBV5-1 and TRBJ1-1; TRBD1 might be the D (5 bases). V was pared by 4 bases and J by 4 bases, with 11 bases between. The CDR3 consists of 13 residues. Germline CDR1 is SGHRS and CDR2 is YFSETQ.

CDR3 loop: CASSQLPGAFEAFF. DNA of the CDR3: TGCGCCAGCAGCCAGCTTCCAGGGGCCTTTGAAGCTTTCTTT. J is TRBJ1-1 and V is TRBV5-1, with D possibly TRBD1 on 6 matching bases. The CDR3 runs to 14 residues. The V gene lost 4 bases and the J gene lost 7 bases, with 17 bases spanning the gap. Germline assignment: CDR1 SGHRS and CDR2 YFSETQ.

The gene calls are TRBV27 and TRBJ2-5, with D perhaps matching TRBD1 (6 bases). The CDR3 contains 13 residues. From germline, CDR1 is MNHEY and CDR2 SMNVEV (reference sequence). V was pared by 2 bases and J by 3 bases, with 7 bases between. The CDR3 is CASSLRTEETQYF. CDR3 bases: TGTGCCAGCAGTTTACGGACAGAAGAGACCCAGTACTTC.

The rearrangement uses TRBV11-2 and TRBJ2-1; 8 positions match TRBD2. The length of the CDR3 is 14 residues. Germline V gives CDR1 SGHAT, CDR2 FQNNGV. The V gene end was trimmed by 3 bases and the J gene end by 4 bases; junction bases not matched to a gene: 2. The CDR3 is CASSFSSGYNEQFF. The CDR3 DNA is TGTGCCAGCAGCTTTTCTAGCGGGTACAATGAGCAGTTCTTC. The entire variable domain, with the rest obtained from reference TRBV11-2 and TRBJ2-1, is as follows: EAGVAQSPRYKIIEKRQSVAFWCNPISGHATLYWYQQILGQGPKLLIQFQNNGVVDDSQLPKDRFSAERLKGVDSTLKIQPAKLEDSAVYLCASSFSSGYNEQFFGPGTRLTVL.

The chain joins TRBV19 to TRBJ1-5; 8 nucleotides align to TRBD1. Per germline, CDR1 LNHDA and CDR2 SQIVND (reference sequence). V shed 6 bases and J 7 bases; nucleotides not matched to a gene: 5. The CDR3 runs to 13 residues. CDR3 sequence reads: CASRDRGNQPQHF. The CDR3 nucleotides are TGTGCCAGTAGAGACAGGGGAAACCAGCCCCAGCATTTT.

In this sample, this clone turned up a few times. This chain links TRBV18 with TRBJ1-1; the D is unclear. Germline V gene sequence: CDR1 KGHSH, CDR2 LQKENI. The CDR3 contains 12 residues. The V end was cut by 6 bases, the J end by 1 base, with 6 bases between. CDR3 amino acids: CASSIGNTEAFF. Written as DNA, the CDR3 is TGTGCCAGCTCCATCGGGAACACTGAAGCTTTCTTT.

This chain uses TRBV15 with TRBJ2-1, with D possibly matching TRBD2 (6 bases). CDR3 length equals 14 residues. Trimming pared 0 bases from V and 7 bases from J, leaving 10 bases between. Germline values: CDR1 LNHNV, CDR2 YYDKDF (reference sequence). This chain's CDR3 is CATSRDGLANEQFF. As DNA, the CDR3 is TGTGCCACCAGCAGAGATGGGCTAGCGAATGAGCAGTTCTTC.

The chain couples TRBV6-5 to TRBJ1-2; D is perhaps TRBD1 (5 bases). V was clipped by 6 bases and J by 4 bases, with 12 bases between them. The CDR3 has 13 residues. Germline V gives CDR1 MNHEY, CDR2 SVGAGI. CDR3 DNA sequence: TGTGCCAGCAGCCAGCGGGGGTTCTATGGCTACACCTTC. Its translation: CASSQRGFYGYTF.

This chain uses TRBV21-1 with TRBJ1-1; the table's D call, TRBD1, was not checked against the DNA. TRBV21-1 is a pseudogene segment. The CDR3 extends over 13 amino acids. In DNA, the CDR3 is TGTGCCAGCACCACCCAGGGGTTCACTGAAGCTTTCTTT. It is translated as CASTTQGFTEAFF.